This T cell receptor beta chain was recorded in a study of cytomegalovirus exposure and HLA in healthy donors. Study results and caveats: Cytomegalovirus status, reportedly, was diagnosed with high specificity and sensitivity by the classifier. There were some public TCRs occurring in many donors, but most TCR sequences were rare.

This clone was observed a few times. Its antigen is as yet unknown. Method: immunoSEQ multiplex PCR; TCRdb's copy keeps in-frame clones and lacks some. The sample lists about 68,000 clones; around 93% were seen once. The TCR was taken from a man aged 18 to 35 in good health and CMV-seronegative. The sequencing input was PBMCs.

CDR3 in DNA: TGTGCCAGCAGCTGGGGGACAGGGACAACCTACGAGCAGTACTTC. As protein: CASSWGTGTTYEQYF. The J gene is TRBJ2-7, the V gene TRBV11-2, with TRBD1 identical over 9 bases. J lost 2 bases, V lost 4 bases, and 6 bases had no gene match. Germline V gene lookup returns CDR1 SGHAT and CDR2 FQNNGV. The CDR3 extends over 15 amino acids.